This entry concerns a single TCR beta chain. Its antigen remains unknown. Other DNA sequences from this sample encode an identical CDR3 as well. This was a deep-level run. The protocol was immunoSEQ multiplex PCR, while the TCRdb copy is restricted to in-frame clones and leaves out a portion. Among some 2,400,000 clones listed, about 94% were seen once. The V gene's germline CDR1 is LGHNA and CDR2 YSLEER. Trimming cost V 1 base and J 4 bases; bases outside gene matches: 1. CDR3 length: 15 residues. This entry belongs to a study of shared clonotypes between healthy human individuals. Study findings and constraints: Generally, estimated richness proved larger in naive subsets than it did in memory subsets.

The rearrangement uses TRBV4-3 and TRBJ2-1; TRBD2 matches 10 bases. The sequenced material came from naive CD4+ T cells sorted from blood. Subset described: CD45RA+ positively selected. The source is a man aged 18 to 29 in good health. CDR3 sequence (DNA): TGCGCCAGCAGCCAAGGGACTAGCGGTTACAATGAGCAGTTCTTC. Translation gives CASSQGTSGYNEQFF.